This TCR beta chain was captured in a study of regulatory T cells in long-lasting Graves disease. The V gene's germline CDR1 is SEHNR and CDR2 FQNEAQ (reference sequence). Trimming removed 6 bases from V and 10 bases from J; junction bases left unmatched: 19. This CDR3 contains 16 residues. The sample's time point: newly diagnosed GD, antithyroid drugs for less than 3 months. After RNA was extracted from PBMCs, the TCR library was made from it. In building TCR beta libraries, iRepertoire HTBI primers were used together with Arm-PCR of CDR3 regions. MiXCR, run by TCRdb on the multiplex PCR reads, gives a single entry per CDR3 protein. The sample holds roughly 430,000 distinct CDR3 sequences, roughly 17% seen once. These records were also assigned to another study, of T cells in Graves' hyperthyroidism and ophthalmopathy.

V gene TRBV7-9 combines with J gene TRBJ2-5, with 8 bases fitting TRBD1. The clonotype originates from a woman between 25 and 40 years old with Graves disease. This specimen consisted of peripheral blood mononuclear cells (PBMCs), obtained at new diagnosis, from a patient treated with antithyroid drugs. CDR3 nucleotide sequence: TGTGCCAGCAGTGATACCCGGACAGGGCATCTCTTAGGCCAGTACTTC. Residues: CASSDTRTGHLLGQYF.